The source of this T cell receptor (beta chain) is a study of siplizumab effects on memory and regulatory T cells. Study conclusions and caveats: Treatment with siplizumab left mappable alloreactive CD4+ clones averaging approximately 69% Treg-derived, compared with around 26% in controls. A significant reduction in alloreactive sequences traceable to unstimulated CD4+ memory cells was produced by siplizumab. Tregs proliferating in siplizumab cultures lacked confirmation of their suppressive function.

Assays examined about 100,000 TCR templates per sample. TCRdb's table, derived via immunoSEQ multiplex PCR, lists solely in-frame clones and lacks some. There are over 70,000 clones in the sample; approximately 90% occur only once, and approximately 15% lies in the top ten. Concerning this clone itself: The antigen is undetermined.

The source of this sequence is a human donor in good health. The sequencing sample was made of CD4+ T cells sorted from blood.

The CDR3 region has the DNA TGTGCCCGAACCGGGACTCCATACAATGAGCAGTTCTTC. Its translation: CARTGTPYNEQFF. This chain connects TRBV30 to TRBJ2-1; the D gene is possibly TRBD2 (6 bases). V lost 8 bases and J lost 4, with 15 bases in between. The CDR3 totals 13 residues. CDR1 and CDR2 (germline): GTSNPN, SVGIG (reference sequence).